The sequence of this T cell receptor (beta chain) was determined in a study of T cell changes during pregnancy in multiple sclerosis. CDR1 MNHEY and CDR2 SMNVEV come from the germline V gene (reference sequence). V dropped 4 bases and J dropped 14 bases, with 14 bases sitting between them. CDR3 size: 12 residues. Libraries were prepared by immunoSEQ multiplex PCR; TCRdb keeps only in-frame clonotypes and omits some of them. The sample gives fewer than 140,000 clones, around 90% of which show up once; less than 2% is in the top ten. The chain links TRBV27 to TRBJ1-4, with D perhaps TRBD1 (6 bases). The receptor's source is a female donor with multiple sclerosis, enrolled in a pregnancy study. The sequenced sample was peripheral blood, obtained after pregnancy. Written as DNA, the CDR3 is TGTGCCAGCAGTTCAACACAGGGTATCCTGTTTTTT. Amino acids: CASSSTQGILFF. The complete variable domain, with remaining parts taken from reference TRBV27 and TRBJ1-4, reads EAQVTQNPRYLITVTGKKLTVTCSQNMNHEYMSWYRQDPGLGLRQIYYSMNVEVTDKGDVPEGYKVSRKEKRNFPLILESPSPNQTSLYFCASSSTQGILFFGSGTQLSVL.